Reported below is one T cell receptor beta chain. V was pared by 5 bases and J by 5 bases, with 12 bases of the junction left unmatched. The CDR3 loop spans 18 amino acids. The V gene's germline CDR1 is MNHNY and CDR2 SVGAGI (reference sequence). The data derive from a study of blood T cell repertoires in COVID-19. In the study overall: Sites in the United States, Italy and Spain provided acute and convalescent COVID-19 samples. The analysed material was cDNA or gDNA that came from T cells, B-cell-depleted T cells, or PBMCs.

As processed by the authors: Using reference gene primer amplification, nucleated cell counts were estimated. Measured with immunoSEQ multiplex PCR; TCRdb has only the in-frame clones, and not every one. V and J calls and clone size are copied from that table; D and trimming were computed from the DNA. Of fewer than 250,000 clones listed, around four fifths were seen once; the top ten hold about 8.1%. The clonotype originates from a woman aged 50 to 60 with acute or convalescent COVID-19. This sequence joins TRBV6-6 and TRBJ2-3, with 14 bases identical to TRBD2. The sequenced sample was peripheral blood. The CDR3 here is CASSRGVTSGRVKDTQYF. CDR3 DNA sequence: TGTGCCAGCAGTCGTGGGGTGACTAGCGGGAGGGTTAAAGATACGCAGTATTTT.